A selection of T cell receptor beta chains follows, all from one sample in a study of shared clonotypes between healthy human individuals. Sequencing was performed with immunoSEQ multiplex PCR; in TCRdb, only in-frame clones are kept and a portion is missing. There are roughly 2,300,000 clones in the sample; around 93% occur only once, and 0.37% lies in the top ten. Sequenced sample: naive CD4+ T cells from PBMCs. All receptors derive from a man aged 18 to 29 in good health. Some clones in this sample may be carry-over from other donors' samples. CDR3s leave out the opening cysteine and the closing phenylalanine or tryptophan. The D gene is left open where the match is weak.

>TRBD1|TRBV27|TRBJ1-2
ASSKTGSTNYGYT
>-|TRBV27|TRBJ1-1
ASSSHAGVRGSTEAF
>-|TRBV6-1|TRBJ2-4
ASSVGVRGDIQY
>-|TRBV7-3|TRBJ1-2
ASSPGAGDYGYT
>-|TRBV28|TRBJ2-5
ASSFPDRYQETQY
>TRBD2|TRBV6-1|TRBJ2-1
ASSVAGVPYNEQF
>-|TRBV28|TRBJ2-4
ASSPVGNIQY
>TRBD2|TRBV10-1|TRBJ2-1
ASSILAASYNEQF
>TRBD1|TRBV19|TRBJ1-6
ASSNQDRVWSPLH
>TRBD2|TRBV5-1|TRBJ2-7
ASSLDILAGSSYEQY
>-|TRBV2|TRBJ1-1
ASSPTTATEAF
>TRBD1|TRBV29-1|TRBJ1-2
SVGRAGTGDAGYT
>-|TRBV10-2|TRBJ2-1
ASSGVASAYNEQF
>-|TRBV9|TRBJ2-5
ASSVGGGETQY
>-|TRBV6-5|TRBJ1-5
ASSRAGNQPQH
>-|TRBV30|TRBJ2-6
AWDSSSGANVLT
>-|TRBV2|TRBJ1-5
ASSHEGGDQPQH
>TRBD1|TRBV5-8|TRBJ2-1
ASRPLTGGMSNEQF
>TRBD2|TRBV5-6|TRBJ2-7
ASTQGLAGSYEQY
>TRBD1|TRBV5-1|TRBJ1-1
ASSLTGGGTEAF
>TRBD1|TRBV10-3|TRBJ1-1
AISETDREGTEAF
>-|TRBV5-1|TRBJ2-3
ASSPGPSTDTQY
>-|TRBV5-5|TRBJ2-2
ASSFGLGANTGELF
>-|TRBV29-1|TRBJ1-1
SVGIMDSNTEAF
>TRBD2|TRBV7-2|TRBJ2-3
ASSSDKSGSQTDTQY
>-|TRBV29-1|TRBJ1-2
SVDRGNYGYT
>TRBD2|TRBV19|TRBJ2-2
ASNGGRVTNTGELF
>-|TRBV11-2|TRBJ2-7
ASSPGPYEQY
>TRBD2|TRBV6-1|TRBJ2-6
ASGGGYSGANVLT
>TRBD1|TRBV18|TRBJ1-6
ASSRLGTGDNSPLH
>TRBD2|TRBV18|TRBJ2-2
ASSPSWASGSPGTGELF
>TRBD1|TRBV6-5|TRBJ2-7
ASSYMDRGYEQY
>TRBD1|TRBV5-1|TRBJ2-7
ASSLGVGDSSYEQY
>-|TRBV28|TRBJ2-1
ASSSDEIPYNEQF
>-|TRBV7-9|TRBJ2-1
ASSRGGRDNEQF
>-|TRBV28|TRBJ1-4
ASRSRAKLF
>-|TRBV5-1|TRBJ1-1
ASSLTGLNTEAF
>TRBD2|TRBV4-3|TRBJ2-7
ASSQEAASGSYEQY
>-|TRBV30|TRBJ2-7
AWRATYEQY
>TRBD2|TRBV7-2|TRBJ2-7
ASSLRGSGYEQY
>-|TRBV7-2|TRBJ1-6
ASSLQQVGNSPLH
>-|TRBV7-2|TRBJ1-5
ASSRGTAPNQPQH
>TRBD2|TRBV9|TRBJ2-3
ASSVGGRGTDTQY
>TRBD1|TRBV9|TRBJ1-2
ASSTRDRSYGYT
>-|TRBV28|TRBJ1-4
ASTAHWTATNEKLF
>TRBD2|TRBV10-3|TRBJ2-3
AISSRTSGGTDTQY
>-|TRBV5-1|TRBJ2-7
ASSLGPSDGEQY
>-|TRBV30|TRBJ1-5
AWSVRVGRGENQPQH
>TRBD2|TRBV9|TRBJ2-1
ASSFHPPGGRGDGVGQF
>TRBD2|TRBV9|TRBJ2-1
ASRAGGDYNEQF
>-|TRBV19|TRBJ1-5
ASHGGGNINQPQH
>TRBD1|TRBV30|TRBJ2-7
AWRIPGTARYEQY
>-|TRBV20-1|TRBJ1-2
SARDFLGYT
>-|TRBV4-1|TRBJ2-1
ASSQGRRSSYNEQF
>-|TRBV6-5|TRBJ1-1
ATRKVGSNTEAF
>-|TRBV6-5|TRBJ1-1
ASSWYGTEGNTEAF
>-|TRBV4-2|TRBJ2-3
ASSQGSLATDTQY